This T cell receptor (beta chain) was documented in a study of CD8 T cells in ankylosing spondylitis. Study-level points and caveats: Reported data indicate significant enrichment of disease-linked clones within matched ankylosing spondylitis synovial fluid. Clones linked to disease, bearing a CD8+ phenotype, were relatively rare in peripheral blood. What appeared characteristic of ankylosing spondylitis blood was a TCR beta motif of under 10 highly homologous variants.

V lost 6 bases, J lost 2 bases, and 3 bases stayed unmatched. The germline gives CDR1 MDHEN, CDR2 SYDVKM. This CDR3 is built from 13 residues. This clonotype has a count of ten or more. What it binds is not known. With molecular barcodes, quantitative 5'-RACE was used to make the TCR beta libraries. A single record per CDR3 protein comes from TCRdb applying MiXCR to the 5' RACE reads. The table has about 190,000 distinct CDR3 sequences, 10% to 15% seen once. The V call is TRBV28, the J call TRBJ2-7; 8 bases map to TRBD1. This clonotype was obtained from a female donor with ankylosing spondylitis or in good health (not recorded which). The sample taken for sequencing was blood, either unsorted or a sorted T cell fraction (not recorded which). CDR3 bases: TGTGCCAGCAGGCTCAGGGGGCCCTACGAGCAGTACTTC. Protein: CASRLRGPYEQYF.